Listed here are 14 T cell receptor beta chains from one sample, sequenced in a study of blood T cell repertoires in COVID-19. Repertoires were generated with immunoSEQ multiplex PCR, while TCRdb's copy carries only in-frame clones and drops some. The sample lists hundreds of thousands of clones; approximately 85% were seen once. Input material: PBMCs or T cells enriched from blood (not recorded which). The source is a woman aged 45-60 years with acute COVID-19.

The chain combines TRBV12-3 or TRBV12-4 with TRBJ2-7, with TRBD1 as a possible D gene (6 bases). The CDR3 has 12 amino acids. V lost 3 bases and J 5 bases, leaving 8 bases between the germline ends. The CDR3 loop is CASSFTGHEQYF. For the CDR3, the DNA is TGTGCCAGCAGTTTCACAGGGCACGAGCAGTACTTC.

This clone was counted only a few times. The chain combines TRBV27 with TRBJ1-6; no definite D call. Germline CDR1 is MNHEY and CDR2 is SMNVEV (reference sequence). The CDR3 spans 15 residues. V shed 3 bases and J shed 6 bases, with 12 bases lying between them. The CDR3 spells CASSLSVRRNSPLHF. CDR3 nucleotide sequence: TGTGCCAGCAGTTTGTCGGTTCGCCGTAATTCACCCCTCCACTTT.

The rearrangement links TRBV29-1 to TRBJ2-7, with 7 bases identical to TRBD2. Germline V gives CDR1 SQVTM, CDR2 ANQGSEA. The CDR3 is 13 amino acids. V lost 6 bases to trimming and J lost 4 bases; unmatched junction nucleotides: 9. The CDR3 here is CSVETSMRYEQYF. CDR3 DNA: TGCAGCGTAGAGACTAGCATGCGATACGAGCAGTACTTC.

The V gene is TRBV3-1 (or the pseudogene TRBV3-2), the J gene TRBJ2-1; tentatively, D is TRBD2 (6 bases). The CDR3 consists of 11 residues. CDR1 is LGHDT and CDR2 is YNNKEL in the germline V gene (reference sequence). Trimming pared 7 bases from V and 6 bases from J, leaving 7 bases between. CDR3 amino acids: CASMGGNEQFF. CDR3 coding DNA: TGTGCCAGCATGGGGGGCAATGAGCAGTTCTTC.

J is TRBJ2-3 and V is TRBV16; 9 bases map to TRBD2. CDR1 and CDR2 from the germline V gene are KGHSY and FQNENV. Trimming took 4 bases from V and 2 from J; bases not matched to a gene: 7. This CDR3 has 16 residues. The CDR3 loop is CASSLALAGNTDTQYF. The CDR3 DNA reads TGTGCCAGCAGCCTGGCCCTAGCGGGAAACACAGATACGCAGTATTTT.

The rearrangement joins TRBV9 to TRBJ1-5, with D perhaps matching TRBD1 (5 bases). From germline, CDR1 is SGDLS and CDR2 YYNGEE. Trimming took 3 bases from V and 0 from J, leaving 10 bases between them. This CDR3 has 15 residues. CDR3 region: CASSGQGSSNQPQHF. In DNA form, the CDR3 reads TGTGCCAGCAGCGGGCAGGGTTCTAGCAATCAGCCCCAGCATTTT. Together with reference TRBV9 and TRBJ1-5, the CDR3 gives the full variable domain: DSGVTQTPKHLITATGQRVTLRCSPRSGDLSVYWYQQSLDQGLQFLIQYYNGEERAKGNILERFSAQQFPDLHSELNLSSLELGDSALYFCASSGQGSSNQPQHFGDGTRLSIL.

The gene calls are TRBV3-1 (or the pseudogene TRBV3-2) and TRBJ1-4, with 8 bases fitting TRBD1. V gave up 2 bases and J gave up 4 bases; unmatched junction bases: 6. The germline V gene has CDR1 LGHDT and CDR2 YNNKEL (reference sequence). CDR3 length: 16 amino acids. CDR3: CASSQSRTGLNEKLFF. Written as DNA, the CDR3 is TGTGCCAGCAGCCAATCCCGGACAGGGCTTAATGAAAAACTGTTTTTT.

This sequence joins TRBV30 and TRBJ1-2; TRBD1 might be the D (5 bases). CDR3 length: 13 residues. Germline CDR1 and CDR2: GTSNPN and SVGIG (reference sequence). V shed 0 bases and J shed 4 bases, with 9 bases lying between them. The CDR3 loop reads CAWSVLTVYGYTF. CDR3 coding DNA: TGTGCCTGGAGTGTACTGACAGTCTATGGCTACACCTTC. The complete variable domain, with remaining parts taken from reference TRBV30 and TRBJ1-2, reads SQTIHQWPATLVQPVGSPLSLECTVEGTSNPNLYWYRQAAGRGLQLLFYSVGIGQISSEVPQNLSASRPQDRQFILSSKKLLLSDSGFYLCAWSVLTVYGYTFGSGTRLTVV.

The rearrangement joins TRBV2 to TRBJ1-2; 9 bases agree with TRBD1. The CDR3 runs to 17 residues. The germline gives CDR1 SNHLY, CDR2 FYNNEI. Losses at the gene ends were 6 bases for V and 2 bases for J; bases not matched to a gene: 13. CDR3 sequence reads: CASSWGTGRRINYGYTF. Here the CDR3 DNA reads TGTGCCAGCAGCTGGGGGACAGGGCGACGAATCAACTATGGCTACACCTTC.

The V call is TRBV30, the J call TRBJ2-7, with a possible D match to TRBD1 (6 bases). This CDR3 spans 11 amino acids. Trimming stripped 8 bases from V and 4 bases from J, with 12 bases between. Germline loops: CDR1 GTSNPN, CDR2 SVGIG (reference sequence). Here the CDR3 DNA reads TGTGCCCTCCGGACAGTTTACGAGCAGTACTTC. Amino acid sequence: CALRTVYEQYF.

The rearrangement links TRBV6-2 or TRBV6-3 to TRBJ2-7; TRBD1 might be the D (6 bases). The CDR3 consists of 15 residues. The ends were cut back, 6 bases at V and 5 bases at J, with 20 bases in the middle. Looked up from germline, CDR1 is MNHEY and CDR2 is SVGEGT. In DNA, the CDR3 is TGTGCCAGCAGCCACAAAGGGGGATCGTCCCACGAGCAGTACTTC. Protein: CASSHKGGSSHEQYF.

The chain's CDR3 is CASSEDSQEETQYF. For the CDR3, the DNA is TGCGCCAGCAGTGAAGACAGCCAAGAAGAGACCCAGTACTTC. The chain joins TRBV10-1 to TRBJ2-5; a possible D gene is TRBD1 (5 bases). Trimming took off 3 bases at V and 3 bases at J, with 11 bases between the two ends. This CDR3 is built from 14 residues. Germline V gene lookup returns CDR1 WNHNN and CDR2 SYGVQD (reference sequence).

The chain recombines TRBV27 with TRBJ2-3, with D maybe TRBD2 (7 bases). CDR1 and CDR2 (germline): MNHEY, SMNVEV (reference sequence). CDR3 length: 15 residues. V shed 2 bases and J shed 4 bases, with 13 bases lying between them. CDR3: CASSLGGGPADTQYF. CDR3 in DNA: TGTGCCAGCAGTTTAGGGGGGGGCCCGGCAGATACGCAGTATTTT.

The chain combines TRBV10-3 with TRBJ1-4; TRBD1 aligns across 7 bases. Germline V lookup: CDR1 ENHRY, CDR2 SYGVKD. This CDR3 has 14 amino acids. The V gene end was trimmed by 5 bases and the J gene end by 4 bases; junction bases not matched to a gene: 4. This CDR3 is CAISSRDSNEKLFF. The CDR3 DNA reads TGTGCCATCAGTTCCCGGGACAGTAATGAAAAACTGTTTTTT.